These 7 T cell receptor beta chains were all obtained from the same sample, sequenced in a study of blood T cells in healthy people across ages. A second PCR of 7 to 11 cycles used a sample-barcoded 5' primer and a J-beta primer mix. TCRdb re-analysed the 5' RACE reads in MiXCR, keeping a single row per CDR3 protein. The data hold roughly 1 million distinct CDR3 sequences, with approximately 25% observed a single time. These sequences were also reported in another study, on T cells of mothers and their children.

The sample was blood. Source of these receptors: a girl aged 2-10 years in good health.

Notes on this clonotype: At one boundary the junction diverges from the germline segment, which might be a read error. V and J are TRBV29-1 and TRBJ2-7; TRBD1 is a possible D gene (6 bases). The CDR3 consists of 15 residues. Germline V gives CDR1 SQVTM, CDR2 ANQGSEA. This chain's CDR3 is CSAGDQGNLPYEQYF. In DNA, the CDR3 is TGCAGCGCCGGGGACCAGGGGAATCTTCCCTACGAGCAATACTTC.

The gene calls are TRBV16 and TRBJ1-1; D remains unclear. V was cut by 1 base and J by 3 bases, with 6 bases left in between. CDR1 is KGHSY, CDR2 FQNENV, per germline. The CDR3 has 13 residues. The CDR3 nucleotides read TGTGCCAGCAGCCAATTTGCAGACACTGAAGCTTTCTTT. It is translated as CASSQFADTEAFF.

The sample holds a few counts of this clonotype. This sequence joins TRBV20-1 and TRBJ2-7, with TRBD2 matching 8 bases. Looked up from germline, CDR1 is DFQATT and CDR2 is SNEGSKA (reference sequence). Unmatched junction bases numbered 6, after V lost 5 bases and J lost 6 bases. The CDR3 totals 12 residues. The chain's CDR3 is CSASGGAAEQYF. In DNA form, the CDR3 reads TGCAGTGCTTCCGGGGGGGCGGCCGAGCAGTACTTC.

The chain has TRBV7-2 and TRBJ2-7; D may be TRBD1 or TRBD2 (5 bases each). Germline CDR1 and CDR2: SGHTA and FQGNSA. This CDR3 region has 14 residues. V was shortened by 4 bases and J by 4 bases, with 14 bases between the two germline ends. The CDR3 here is CASSSIHGTYEQYF. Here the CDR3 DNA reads TGTGCCAGCAGCTCTATTCATGGGACGTACGAGCAGTACTTC.

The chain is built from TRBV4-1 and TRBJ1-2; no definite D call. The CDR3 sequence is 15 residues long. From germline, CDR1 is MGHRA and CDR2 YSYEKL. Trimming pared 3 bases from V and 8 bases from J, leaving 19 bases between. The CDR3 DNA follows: TGCGCCAGCAGCCAGTTGGACGGAGACTCTTGGGGCTACACCTTC. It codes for CASSQLDGDSWGYTF.

The CDR3 protein is CASSQSYSSPYNSPLHF. CDR3 nucleotides: TGTGCCAGCAGCCAATCGTACAGTTCGCCGTATAATTCACCCCTCCACTTT. The genes are TRBV3-1 and TRBJ1-6, with D unclear. The CDR3 spans 17 residues. Trimming left V 2 bases short and J 4 bases short, with 15 bases between. Germline assignment: CDR1 LGHDT and CDR2 YNNKEL (reference sequence).

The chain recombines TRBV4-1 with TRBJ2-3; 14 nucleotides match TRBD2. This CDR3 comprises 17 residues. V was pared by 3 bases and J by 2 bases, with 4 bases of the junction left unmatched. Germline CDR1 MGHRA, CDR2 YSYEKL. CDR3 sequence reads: CASSHGTSGSFTDTQYF. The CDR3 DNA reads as TGCGCCAGCAGCCACGGGACTAGCGGGAGCTTCACAGATACGCAGTATTTT.